This T cell receptor (beta chain) was sequenced in a study of blood T cells in healthy people across ages. This clonotype was seen a handful of times. The CDR3 is 16 residues long. V was clipped by 6 bases and J by 3 bases, with 21 bases between them. Germline V gene data show CDR1 as MNHEY and CDR2 as SVGEGT. The use of a sample-barcoded 5' primer and a J-beta primer mix characterized a second PCR of about 7 to 12 cycles. TCRdb re-analysed the 5' RACE reads in MiXCR, keeping a single row per CDR3 protein. The data show roughly 2 million distinct CDR3 sequences, around 50% seen once. The clonotype was recovered from a woman aged 40 to 50 in good health. This chain joins TRBV6-2 or TRBV6-3 and TRBJ2-7; D might be TRBD1 (6 bases). Input material: blood. The CDR3 is CASRPELDRDLYEQYF. CDR3 DNA: TGTGCCAGCAGACCAGAGTTGGACAGAGACCTCTACGAGCAGTACTTC.